This T cell receptor (beta chain) was sequenced during a study of OX40 agonist ivuxolimab in advanced cancers. As for the study in general: Dose-escalation subjects each had hepatocellular carcinoma, melanoma, renal cell or head and neck cancer. Partial responses were achieved by three patients, one with hepatocellular carcinoma and two with cutaneous melanoma.

Assay: immunoSEQ multiplex PCR; the TCRdb copy retains only in-frame clones and omits some. The table records approximately 68,000 clones, 85% to 90% of them present only once. The CDR3 covers 16 residues. V dropped 5 bases and J dropped 4 bases, with 18 bases sitting between them. In germline, CDR1 is SEHNR, CDR2 FQNEAQ (reference sequence). Patients with autoimmune history or systemic immunosuppression were excluded. This TCR was sampled from an adult with an advanced solid tumor such as melanoma, head and neck, liver or kidney cancer. The gene calls are TRBV7-9 and TRBJ2-1; D possibly matches TRBD1 or TRBD2 (5 bases each). Source: CD4+ or CD8+ T cells sorted from blood, taken in a trial of the OX40 agonist ivuxolimab. The CDR3 bases are TGTGCCAGCAGCCCCGGGACGGAATCGTCTTACAATGAGCAGTTCTTC. It is translated as CASSPGTESSYNEQFF.